These 29 T cell receptor beta chains were all obtained from the same sample, sequenced in a study of cytomegalovirus exposure and HLA in healthy donors. Generated by immunoSEQ multiplex PCR, the TCRdb table keeps only in-frame clones and is missing some. The profile covers more than 300,000 clones, with approximately 90% appearing a single time and about 0.8% taken by the ten largest. Sequencing was done on a sample of PBMCs. The receptors shown here come from a woman between 18 and 29 years old in good health and CMV-seronegative.

The chain links TRBV7-2 to TRBJ2-7; 13 positions match TRBD2. Germline assignment: CDR1 SGHTA and CDR2 FQGNSA. The CDR3 covers 14 residues. V gave up 5 bases and J gave up 6 bases; unmatched junction bases: 4. The CDR3 nucleotides read TGTGCCAGCAGCCAAGGACTAGCGGGAGTCGAGCAGTACTTC. This sequence encodes CASSQGLAGVEQYF.

This clone was counted between two and nine times. This rearrangement joins TRBV11-1 to TRBJ2-2, with 7 bases aligning to TRBD1. V trimming: 5 bases; J trimming: 8 bases; junction bases outside the gene matches: 11. Germline V gives CDR1 SGHAT, CDR2 FQDESV (reference sequence). CDR3 size: 15 residues. The CDR3 coding sequence is TGTGCCAGCAGCCGGCTCGAGGGACAGACGGGGGAGCTGTTTTTT. It codes for CASSRLEGQTGELFF. Using reference TRBV11-1 and TRBJ2-2 for the parts outside the CDR3, the full variable domain is EAEVAQSPRYKITEKSQAVAFWCDPISGHATLYWYRQILGQGPELLVQFQDESVVDDSQLPKDRFSAERLKGVDSTLKIQPAELGDSAMYLCASSRLEGQTGELFFGEGSRLTVL.

V and J are TRBV7-9 and TRBJ2-1, with 7 bases lining up with TRBD2. V trimming: 1 base; J trimming: 3 bases; junction bases outside the gene matches: 3. The CDR3 length is 15 residues. Germline CDR1 reads SEHNR; CDR2 reads FQNEAQ (reference sequence). CDR3 region: CASSLDSSGYNEQFF. The CDR3 bases are TGTGCCAGCAGCTTAGACTCTAGCGGCTACAATGAGCAGTTCTTC.

The chain carries TRBV6-6 and TRBJ1-4, with D unresolved. Germline V gene sequence: CDR1 MNHNY, CDR2 SVGAGI (reference sequence). The CDR3 is made up of 14 amino acids. The ends were cut back, 2 bases at V and 7 bases at J, with 11 bases in the middle. The CDR3 sequence is CASSYMQRGEKLFF. In DNA, the CDR3 is TGTGCCAGCAGTTACATGCAGAGAGGTGAAAAACTGTTTTTT.

V and J are TRBV5-1 and TRBJ2-5; 11 nucleotides agree with TRBD2. CDR3 length equals 15 residues. Germline CDR1 is SGHRS and CDR2 is YFSETQ. V trimming: 3 bases; J trimming: 3 bases; junction bases outside the gene matches: 4. The CDR3 nucleotides read TGCGCCAGCAGCTCGGGACTAGCGGTGAAAGAGACCCAGTACTTC. Its translation is CASSSGLAVKETQYF.

This chain links TRBV28 with TRBJ2-7, with a tentative D call TRBD2 (6 bases). Germline V CDR1 and CDR2: MDHEN, SYDVKM. CDR3 length equals 14 residues. V dropped 2 bases and J dropped 4 bases, with 12 bases sitting between them. As DNA, the CDR3 is TGTGCCAGCAGTTTAAGCGGGTCCCTATACGAGCAGTACTTC. This sequence encodes CASSLSGSLYEQYF.

The chain links TRBV19 to TRBJ2-3; TRBD2 matches at 7 bases. Germline values: CDR1 LNHDA, CDR2 SQIVND (reference sequence). The CDR3 runs to 14 residues. V lost 6 bases, J lost 2 bases, and 5 bases stayed unmatched. The CDR3 DNA reads as TGTGCCAGTAGCGAGCGGGAACACACAGATACGCAGTATTTT. Translation: CASSEREHTDTQYF.

The chain couples TRBV14 to TRBJ1-2; the D is unclear. CDR1 and CDR2 (germline): SGHDN, FVKESK. Trimming left V 4 bases short and J 6 bases short, with 12 bases between. CDR3 length: 13 residues. CDR3 sequence (DNA): TGTGCCAGCAGCCCACGGGTATCGGATGGCTACACCTTC. Its protein is CASSPRVSDGYTF.

V usage is TRBV28 and J usage is TRBJ2-7; 8 bases are a match to TRBD1. The CDR3 spans 13 residues. V shed 6 bases and J 2 bases; nucleotides not matched to a gene: 3. The germline V gene has CDR1 MDHEN and CDR2 SYDVKM. As DNA, the CDR3 is TGTGCCAGCAGGCAGGGGGCGGCCTACGAGCAGTACTTC. Amino acid sequence: CASRQGAAYEQYF.

This clone has only a few counts. The chain links TRBV7-2 to TRBJ2-1; D unresolved. From germline, CDR1 is SGHTA and CDR2 FQGNSA. The CDR3 is 14 residues long. V lost 2 bases and J lost 7, with 12 bases in between. The CDR3 sequence: CASSLLLSLNEQFF. The CDR3 DNA follows: TGTGCCAGCAGCTTACTCCTAAGCCTTAATGAGCAGTTCTTC. Full variable domain (remainder filled in from reference TRBV7-2 and TRBJ2-1): GAGVSQSPSNKVTEKGKDVELRCDPISGHTALYWYRQSLGQGLEFLIYFQGNSAPDKSGLPSDRFSAERTGGSVSTLTIQRTQQEDSAVYLCASSLLLSLNEQFFGPGTRLTVL.

The rearrangement links TRBV18 to TRBJ2-1; 8 bases map to TRBD2. This CDR3 contains 15 residues. With V trimmed by 3 bases and J by 3 bases, 4 bases remained unmatched. CDR1 and CDR2 (germline): KGHSH, LQKENI. CDR3 residues: CASSPLAGSYNEQFF. The CDR3 DNA is TGTGCCAGCTCACCGTTAGCGGGAAGCTACAATGAGCAGTTCTTC. The full variable domain, with the rest looked up from reference TRBV18 and TRBJ2-1, is NAGVMQNPRHLVRRRGQEARLRCSPMKGHSHVYWYRQLPEEGLKFMVYLQKENIIDESGMPKERFSAEFPKEGPSILRIQQVVRGDSAAYFCASSPLAGSYNEQFFGPGTRLTVL.

The V gene is TRBV11-2, the J gene TRBJ1-1, with a tentative D call TRBD1 (5 bases). V lost 5 bases and J lost 5, with 15 bases in between. Germline V gene data show CDR1 as SGHAT and CDR2 as FQNNGV. This CDR3 contains 14 residues. CDR3 DNA sequence: TGTGCCAGCAGCATGACAGCCGTATTGACTGAAGCTTTCTTT. It is translated as CASSMTAVLTEAFF. The full variable domain, in which reference TRBV11-2 and TRBJ1-1 provide the parts outside the CDR3, is EAGVAQSPRYKIIEKRQSVAFWCNPISGHATLYWYQQILGQGPKLLIQFQNNGVVDDSQLPKDRFSAERLKGVDSTLKIQPAKLEDSAVYLCASSMTAVLTEAFFGQGTRLTVV.

The rearrangement joins TRBV5-1 to TRBJ2-7; D remains unclear. Trimming cost V 2 bases and J 2 bases, with 11 bases left between them. Germline loops: CDR1 SGHRS, CDR2 YFSETQ. The CDR3 runs 14 residues. This CDR3 is CASSFQRAPYEQYF. In DNA form, the CDR3 reads TGCGCCAGCAGCTTCCAGCGCGCTCCCTACGAGCAGTACTTC.

This chain links TRBV27 with TRBJ2-3; 12 nucleotides line up with TRBD2. Germline V gene data show CDR1 as MNHEY and CDR2 as SMNVEV (reference sequence). The CDR3 loop spans 15 amino acids. After removal of 11 bases from V and 0 bases from J, the junction contained 6 bases not matched to a gene. CDR3 bases: TGTGCCGTTTCGGGACTAGCGGGTAGCACAGATACGCAGTATTTT. This gives the protein CAVSGLAGSTDTQYF.

The V call is TRBV11-2, the J call TRBJ2-5, with D maybe TRBD2 (5 bases). The ends were cut back, 1 base at V and 1 base at J, with 7 bases in the middle. This CDR3 is built from 14 residues. From germline, CDR1 is SGHAT and CDR2 FQNNGV. The CDR3 DNA is TGTGCCAGCAGCTTAGGAGGGCCCCAAGAGACCCAGTACTTC. Its protein product is CASSLGGPQETQYF.

This chain uses TRBV7-9 with TRBJ2-5; D uncertain. Trimming stripped 5 bases from V and 5 bases from J, with 15 bases between. The CDR3 consists of 14 residues. Per the germline V gene, CDR1 is SEHNR and CDR2 is FQNEAQ (reference sequence). The CDR3 DNA reads as TGTGCCAGCAGCCCTGGTCTCGCGGCGGAGACCCAGTACTTC. Amino acids: CASSPGLAAETQYF.

The chain couples TRBV11-2 to TRBJ1-2, with 8 bases aligning to TRBD1. CDR3 size: 15 residues. The ends lost 1 base at V and 2 bases at J; junction bases unmatched: 3. The germline gives CDR1 SGHAT, CDR2 FQNNGV. CDR3 sequence: CASSLVTGGNYGYTF. The CDR3 region has the DNA TGTGCCAGCAGCTTAGTAACAGGGGGGAACTATGGCTACACCTTC.

This sequence joins TRBV9 and TRBJ1-4; D might be TRBD1 (5 bases). V shed 4 bases and J shed 2 bases, with 15 bases lying between them. This CDR3 is 16 amino acids long. Germline values: CDR1 SGDLS, CDR2 YYNGEE. CDR3 bases: TGTGCCAGCAGCTCCGACGGAGGGGCGACTAATGAAAAACTGTTTTTT. Translating gives CASSSDGGATNEKLFF.

V is TRBV5-4 and J is TRBJ1-2; 11 nucleotides align to TRBD1. Losses at the gene ends were 4 bases for V and 8 bases for J; bases not matched to a gene: 7. Germline V CDR1 and CDR2: SGHNT, YYREEE (reference sequence). This CDR3 has 14 residues. CDR3 sequence: CASSVGTGGQGYTF. DNA for the CDR3: TGTGCCAGCAGCGTGGGGACAGGGGGGCAAGGCTACACCTTC.

This rearrangement joins TRBV6-6 to TRBJ2-1, with D possibly being TRBD2 (6 bases). CDR1 and CDR2 (germline): MNHNY, SVGAGI (reference sequence). V was clipped by 6 bases and J by 6 bases, with 6 bases between them. The CDR3 has 11 residues. The chain's CDR3 is CASRRGNEQFF. CDR3 nucleotides: TGTGCCAGCAGGCGGGGCAATGAGCAGTTCTTC.

The V call is TRBV11-2, the J call TRBJ2-2, with 7 bases matching TRBD1. Germline CDR1 is SGHAT and CDR2 is FQNNGV. This CDR3 spans 15 amino acids. Trimming took 6 bases from V and 2 from J; bases not matched to a gene: 6. The CDR3 is CASRPGTANTGELFF. CDR3 nucleotides: TGTGCCAGCAGACCCGGGACAGCAAACACCGGGGAGCTGTTTTTT.

V usage is TRBV2 and J usage is TRBJ1-1; 7 positions agree with TRBD1. The V segment lost 6 bases and the J segment 0 bases; nucleotides outside the gene matches: 1. The length of the CDR3 is 13 residues. Germline assignment: CDR1 SNHLY and CDR2 FYNNEI. The CDR3 protein is CASRGQMNTEAFF. The CDR3 DNA reads TGTGCCAGCAGGGGACAGATGAACACTGAAGCTTTCTTT.

This chain joins TRBV5-1 and TRBJ2-2; 8 nucleotides align to TRBD2. Looked up from germline, CDR1 is SGHRS and CDR2 is YFSETQ. V was clipped by 0 bases and J by 7 bases; unmatched bases: 8. The CDR3 runs to 16 residues. This CDR3 is CASSLGRGLVVGELFF. The CDR3 DNA follows: TGCGCCAGCAGCTTGGGAAGGGGACTAGTGGTCGGGGAGCTGTTTTTT.

The chain combines TRBV27 with TRBJ2-2; 9 bases match TRBD2. This CDR3 is 16 amino acids long. Germline CDR1 is MNHEY and CDR2 is SMNVEV (reference sequence). Unmatched junction bases numbered 3, after V lost 3 bases and J lost 1 base. The CDR3 DNA reads as TGTGCCAGCAGTTTCGGTAGCGGGAGGAACACCGGGGAGCTGTTTTTT. It encodes CASSFGSGRNTGELFF.

The chain's CDR3 is CASSLTTGDTEAFF. As DNA, the CDR3 is TGTGCCAGTAGTCTTACGACAGGGGACACTGAAGCTTTCTTT. The V gene is TRBV19, the J gene TRBJ1-1; TRBD1 matches at 8 bases. The CDR3 loop spans 14 amino acids. With V trimmed by 5 bases and J by 3 bases, 5 bases remained unmatched. In germline, CDR1 is LNHDA, CDR2 SQIVND (reference sequence).

V and J are TRBV5-1 and TRBJ2-7, with 7 bases lining up with TRBD1. Germline V gene data show CDR1 as SGHRS and CDR2 as YFSETQ. V dropped 7 bases and J dropped 2; count of bases not matched to a gene: 9. The CDR3 has 14 amino acids. The CDR3 loop is CASGPGTAPYEQYF. The CDR3 nucleotides read TGCGCCAGCGGACCTGGGACAGCGCCCTACGAGCAGTACTTC.

The chain is built from TRBV7-8 and TRBJ2-3, with 8 bases aligning to TRBD2. Germline trimming cut 4 bases from V and 6 bases from J; bases unmatched to any gene: 3. Germline CDR1 reads SGHVS; CDR2 reads FQNEAQ. The CDR3 runs 13 residues. CDR3 sequence reads: CASSSRLADTQYF. DNA of the CDR3: TGTGCCAGCAGCTCCCGACTAGCGGATACGCAGTATTTT.

CDR3 sequence: CSVEGGRDTQYF. CDR3 coding DNA: TGCAGCGTTGAAGGGGGCAGAGATACGCAGTATTTT. V usage is TRBV29-1 and J usage is TRBJ2-3; perhaps TRBD1 as D (5 bases). The CDR3 loop spans 12 amino acids. The ends were cut back, 1 base at V and 5 bases at J, with 7 bases in the middle. The germline V gene encodes CDR1 SQVTM and CDR2 ANQGSEA.

The gene calls are TRBV11-3 and TRBJ2-5; D unresolved. The CDR3 length is 13 residues. Germline CDR1 SGHNT, CDR2 YENEEA. V lost 3 bases, J lost 1 base, and 6 bases lay in between. The CDR3 here is CASSLAFQETQYF. CDR3 DNA: TGTGCCAGCAGCTTGGCCTTCCAAGAGACCCAGTACTTC. Full variable domain (outside the CDR3, taken from reference TRBV11-3 and TRBJ2-5): EAGVVQSPRYKIIEKKQPVAFWCNPISGHNTLYWYLQNLGQGPELLIRYENEEAVDDSQLPKDRFSAERLKGVDSTLKIQPAELGDSAVYLCASSLAFQETQYFGPGTRLLVL.